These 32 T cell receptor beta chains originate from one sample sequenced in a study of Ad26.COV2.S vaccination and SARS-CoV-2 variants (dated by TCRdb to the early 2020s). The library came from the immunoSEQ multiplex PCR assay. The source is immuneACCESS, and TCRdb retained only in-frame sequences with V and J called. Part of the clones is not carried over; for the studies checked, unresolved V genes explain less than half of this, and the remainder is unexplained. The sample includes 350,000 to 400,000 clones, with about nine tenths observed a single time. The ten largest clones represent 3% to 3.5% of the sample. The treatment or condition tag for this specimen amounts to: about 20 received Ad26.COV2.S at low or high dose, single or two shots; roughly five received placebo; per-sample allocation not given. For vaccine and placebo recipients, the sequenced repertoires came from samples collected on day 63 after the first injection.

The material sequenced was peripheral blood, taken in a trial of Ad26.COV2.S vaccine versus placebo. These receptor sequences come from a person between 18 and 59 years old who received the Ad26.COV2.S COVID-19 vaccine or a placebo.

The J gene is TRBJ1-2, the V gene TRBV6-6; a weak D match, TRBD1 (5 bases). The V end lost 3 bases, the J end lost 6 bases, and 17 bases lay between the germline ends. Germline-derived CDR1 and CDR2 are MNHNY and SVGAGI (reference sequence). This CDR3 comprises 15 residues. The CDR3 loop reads CASSYNPDSHNGYTF. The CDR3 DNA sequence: TGTGCCAGCAGTTATAACCCCGACAGTCATAATGGCTACACCTTC.

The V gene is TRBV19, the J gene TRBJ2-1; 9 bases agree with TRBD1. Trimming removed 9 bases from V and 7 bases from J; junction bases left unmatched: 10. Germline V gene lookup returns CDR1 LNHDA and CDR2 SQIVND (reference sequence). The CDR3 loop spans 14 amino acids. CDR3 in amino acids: CASNDRGAANEQFF. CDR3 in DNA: TGTGCCAGCAACGACAGGGGGGCAGCGAATGAGCAGTTCTTC.

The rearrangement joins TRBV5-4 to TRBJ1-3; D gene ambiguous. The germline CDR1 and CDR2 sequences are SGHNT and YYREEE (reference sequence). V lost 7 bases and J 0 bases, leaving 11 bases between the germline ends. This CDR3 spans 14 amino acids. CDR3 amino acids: CASGAVGSGNTIYF. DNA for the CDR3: TGTGCCAGCGGAGCAGTGGGCTCTGGAAACACCATATATTTT. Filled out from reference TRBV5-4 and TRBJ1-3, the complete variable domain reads ETGVTQSPTHLIKTRGQQVTLRCSSQSGHNTVSWYQQALGQGPQFIFQYYREEENGRGNFPPRFSGLQFPNYSSELNVNALELDDSALYLCASGAVGSGNTIYFGEGSWLTVV.

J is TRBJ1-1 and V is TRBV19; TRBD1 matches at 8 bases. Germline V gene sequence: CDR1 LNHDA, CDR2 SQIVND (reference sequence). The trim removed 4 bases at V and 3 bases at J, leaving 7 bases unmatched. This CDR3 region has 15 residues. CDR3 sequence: CASSRGDRLHTEAFF. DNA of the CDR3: TGTGCCAGTAGTAGAGGGGACAGGCTTCACACTGAAGCTTTCTTT.

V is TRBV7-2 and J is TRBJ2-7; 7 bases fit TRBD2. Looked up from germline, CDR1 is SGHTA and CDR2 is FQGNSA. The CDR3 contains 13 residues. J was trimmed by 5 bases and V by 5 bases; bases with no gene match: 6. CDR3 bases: TGTGCCAGCAGCCCAGGGAGGGGAAACGAGCAGTACTTC. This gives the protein CASSPGRGNEQYF.

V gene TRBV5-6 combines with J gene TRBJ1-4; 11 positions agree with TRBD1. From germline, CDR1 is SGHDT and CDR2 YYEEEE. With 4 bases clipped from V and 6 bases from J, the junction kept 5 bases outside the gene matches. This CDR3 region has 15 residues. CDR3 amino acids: CASSNRDRGDEKLFF. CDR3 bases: TGTGCCAGCAGCAACCGGGACAGGGGGGATGAAAAACTGTTTTTT.

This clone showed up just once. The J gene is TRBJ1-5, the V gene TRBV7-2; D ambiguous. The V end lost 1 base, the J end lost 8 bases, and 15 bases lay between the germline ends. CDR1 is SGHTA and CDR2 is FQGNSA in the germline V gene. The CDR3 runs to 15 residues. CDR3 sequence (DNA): TGTGCCAGCAGCTTAGGTGGTTTGGGTTTTAAGCCCCAGCATTTT. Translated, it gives CASSLGGLGFKPQHF.

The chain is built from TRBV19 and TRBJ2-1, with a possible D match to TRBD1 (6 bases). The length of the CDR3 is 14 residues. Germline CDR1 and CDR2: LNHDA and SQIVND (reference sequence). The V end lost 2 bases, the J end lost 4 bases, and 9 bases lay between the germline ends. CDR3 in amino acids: CASSIIQGYNEQFF. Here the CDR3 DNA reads TGTGCCAGTAGTATAATACAGGGTTACAATGAGCAGTTCTTC.

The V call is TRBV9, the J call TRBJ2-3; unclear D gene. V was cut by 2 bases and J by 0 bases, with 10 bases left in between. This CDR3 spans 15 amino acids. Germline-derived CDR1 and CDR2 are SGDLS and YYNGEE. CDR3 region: CASSVWAESTDTQYF. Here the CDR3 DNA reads TGTGCCAGCAGCGTCTGGGCAGAAAGCACAGATACGCAGTATTTT.

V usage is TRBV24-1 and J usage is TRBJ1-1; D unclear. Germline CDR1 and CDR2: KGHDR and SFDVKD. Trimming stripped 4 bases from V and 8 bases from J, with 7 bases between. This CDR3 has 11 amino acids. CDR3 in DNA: TGTGCCACCAGTGAGGGGAACGAAGCTTTCTTT. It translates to CATSEGNEAFF.

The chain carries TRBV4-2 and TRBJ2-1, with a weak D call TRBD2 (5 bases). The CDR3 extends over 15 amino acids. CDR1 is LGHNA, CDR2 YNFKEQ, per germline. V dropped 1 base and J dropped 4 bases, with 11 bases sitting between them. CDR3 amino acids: CASSQGTRAYNEQFF. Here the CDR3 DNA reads TGTGCCAGCAGCCAAGGAACTAGAGCATACAATGAGCAGTTCTTC.

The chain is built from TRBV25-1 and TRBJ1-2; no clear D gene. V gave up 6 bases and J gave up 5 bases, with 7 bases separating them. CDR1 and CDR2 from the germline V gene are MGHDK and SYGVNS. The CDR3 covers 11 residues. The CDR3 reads CASRTEYGYTF. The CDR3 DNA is TGTGCCAGCAGGACGGAATATGGCTACACCTTC.

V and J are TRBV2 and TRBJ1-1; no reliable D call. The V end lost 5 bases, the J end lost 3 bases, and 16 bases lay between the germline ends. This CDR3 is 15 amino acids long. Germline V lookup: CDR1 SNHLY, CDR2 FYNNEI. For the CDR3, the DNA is TGTGCCAGCAGTAAAATGACCTCTTGGTACACTGAAGCTTTCTTT. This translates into CASSKMTSWYTEAFF.

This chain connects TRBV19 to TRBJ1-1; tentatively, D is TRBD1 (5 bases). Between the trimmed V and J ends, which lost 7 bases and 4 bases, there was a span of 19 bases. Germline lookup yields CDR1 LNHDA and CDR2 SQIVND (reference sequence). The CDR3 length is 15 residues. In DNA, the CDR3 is TGTGCCAGTACCCTTGGGGGGGAGGCGAGCACTGAAGCTTTCTTT. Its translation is CASTLGGEASTEAFF.

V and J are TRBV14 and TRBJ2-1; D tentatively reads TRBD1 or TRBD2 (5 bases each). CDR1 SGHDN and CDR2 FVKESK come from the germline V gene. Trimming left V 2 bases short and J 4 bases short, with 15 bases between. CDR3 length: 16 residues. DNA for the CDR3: TGTGCCAGCAGCCAAAGATGGGGGAGACGTTACAATGAGCAGTTCTTC. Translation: CASSQRWGRRYNEQFF. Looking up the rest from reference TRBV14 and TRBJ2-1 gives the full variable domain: EAGVTQFPSHSVIEKGQTVTLRCDPISGHDNLYWYRRVMGKEIKFLLHFVKESKQDESGMPNNRFLAERTGGTYSTLKVQPAELEDSGVYFCASSQRWGRRYNEQFFGPGTRLTVL.

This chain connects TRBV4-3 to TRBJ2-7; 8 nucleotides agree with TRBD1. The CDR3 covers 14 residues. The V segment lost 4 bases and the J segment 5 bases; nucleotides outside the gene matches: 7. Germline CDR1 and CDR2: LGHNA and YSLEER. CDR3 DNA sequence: TGCGCCAGCAGCCTGAATCAGGGGGCGGACGAGCAGTACTTC. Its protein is CASSLNQGADEQYF.

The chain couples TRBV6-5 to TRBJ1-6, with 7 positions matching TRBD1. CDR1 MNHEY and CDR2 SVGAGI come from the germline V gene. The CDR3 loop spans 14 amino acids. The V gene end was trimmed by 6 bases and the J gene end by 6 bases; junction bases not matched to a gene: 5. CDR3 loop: CASSLTGSNSPLHF. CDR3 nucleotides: TGTGCCAGCAGCTTGACAGGGAGTAATTCACCCCTCCACTTT.

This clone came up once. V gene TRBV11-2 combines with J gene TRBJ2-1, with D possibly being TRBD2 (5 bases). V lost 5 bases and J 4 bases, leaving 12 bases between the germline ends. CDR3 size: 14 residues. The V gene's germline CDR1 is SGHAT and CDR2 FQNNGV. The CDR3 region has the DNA TGTGCCAGCAGCCCCGGCGGGCGTTACAATGAGCAGTTCTTC. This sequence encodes CASSPGGRYNEQFF.

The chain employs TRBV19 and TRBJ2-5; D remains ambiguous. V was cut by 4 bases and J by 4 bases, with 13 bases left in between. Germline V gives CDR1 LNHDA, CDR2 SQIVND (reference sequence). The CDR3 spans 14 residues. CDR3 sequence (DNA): TGTGCCAGTAGTAACGGAGCTTTGGGAGAGACCCAGTACTTC. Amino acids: CASSNGALGETQYF.

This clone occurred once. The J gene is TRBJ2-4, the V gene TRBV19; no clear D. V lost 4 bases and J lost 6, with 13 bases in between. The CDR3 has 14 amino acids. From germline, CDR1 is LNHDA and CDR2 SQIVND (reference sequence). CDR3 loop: CASSKLQGGNIQYF. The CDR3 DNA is TGTGCCAGTAGTAAGCTCCAAGGCGGAAACATTCAGTACTTC.

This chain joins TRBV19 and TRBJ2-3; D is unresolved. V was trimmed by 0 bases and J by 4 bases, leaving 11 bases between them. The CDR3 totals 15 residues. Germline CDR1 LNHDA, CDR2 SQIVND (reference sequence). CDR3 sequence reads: CASSIEINRADTQYF. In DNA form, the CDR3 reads TGTGCCAGTAGTATAGAGATAAACCGGGCAGATACGCAGTATTTT.

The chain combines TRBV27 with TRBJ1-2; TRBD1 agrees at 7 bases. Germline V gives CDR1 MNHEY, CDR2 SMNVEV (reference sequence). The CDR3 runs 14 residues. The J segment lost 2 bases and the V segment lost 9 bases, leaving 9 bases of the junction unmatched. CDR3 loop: CARHTRGRNYGYTF. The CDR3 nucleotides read TGTGCCAGGCATACCAGGGGGAGGAACTATGGCTACACCTTC.

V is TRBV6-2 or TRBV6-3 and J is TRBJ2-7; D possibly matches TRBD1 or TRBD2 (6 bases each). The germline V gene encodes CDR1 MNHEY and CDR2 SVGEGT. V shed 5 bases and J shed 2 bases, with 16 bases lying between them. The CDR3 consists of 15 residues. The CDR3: CASSIFGGSAYEQYF. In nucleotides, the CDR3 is TGTGCCAGCAGTATTTTCGGGGGCAGCGCCTACGAGCAGTACTTC.

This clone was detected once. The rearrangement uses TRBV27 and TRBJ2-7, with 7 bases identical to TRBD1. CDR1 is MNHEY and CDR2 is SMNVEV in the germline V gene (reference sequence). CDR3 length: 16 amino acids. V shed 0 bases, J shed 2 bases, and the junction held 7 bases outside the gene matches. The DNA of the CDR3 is TGTGCCAGCAGTTTATCCGCAGTTGGGACAGCCTACGAGCAGTACTTC. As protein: CASSLSAVGTAYEQYF.

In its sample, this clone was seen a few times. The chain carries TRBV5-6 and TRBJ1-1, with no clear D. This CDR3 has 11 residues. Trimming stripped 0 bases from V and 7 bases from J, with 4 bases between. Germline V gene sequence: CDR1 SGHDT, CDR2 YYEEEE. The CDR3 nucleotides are TGTGCCAGCAGCTTGGTCGATGAAGCTTTCTTT. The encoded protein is CASSLVDEAFF.

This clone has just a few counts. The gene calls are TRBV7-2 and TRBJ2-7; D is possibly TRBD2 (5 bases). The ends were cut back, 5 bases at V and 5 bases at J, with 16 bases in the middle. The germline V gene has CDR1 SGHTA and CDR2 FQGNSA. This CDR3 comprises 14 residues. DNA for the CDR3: TGTGCCAGCAGCATTAGTAGAGGGAGCCACGAGCAGTACTTC. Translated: CASSISRGSHEQYF.

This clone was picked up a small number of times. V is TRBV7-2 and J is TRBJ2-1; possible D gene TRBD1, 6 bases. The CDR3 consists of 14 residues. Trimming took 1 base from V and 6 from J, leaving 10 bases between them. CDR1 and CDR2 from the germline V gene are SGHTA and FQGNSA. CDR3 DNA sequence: TGTGCCAGCAGCTTAGATCCAGGGGTCAATGAGCAGTTCTTC. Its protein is CASSLDPGVNEQFF.

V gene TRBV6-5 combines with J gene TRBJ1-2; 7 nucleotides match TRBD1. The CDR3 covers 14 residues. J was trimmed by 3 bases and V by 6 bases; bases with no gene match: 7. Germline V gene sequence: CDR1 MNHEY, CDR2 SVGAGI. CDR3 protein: CASSYDREDYGYTF. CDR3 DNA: TGTGCCAGCAGCTACGACAGGGAGGACTATGGCTACACCTTC.

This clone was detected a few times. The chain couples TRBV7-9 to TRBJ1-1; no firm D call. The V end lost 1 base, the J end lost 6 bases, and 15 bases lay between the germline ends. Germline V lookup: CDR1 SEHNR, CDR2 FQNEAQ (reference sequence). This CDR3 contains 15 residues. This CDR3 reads CASSLVHSTAPEAFF. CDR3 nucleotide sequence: TGTGCCAGCAGCTTAGTACATTCCACAGCCCCTGAAGCTTTCTTT.

The CDR3 reads CASSPRGQEIYEQYF. DNA for the CDR3: TGTGCCAGCAGCCCCCGGGGACAGGAGATCTACGAGCAGTACTTC. The chain is built from TRBV7-2 and TRBJ2-7; TRBD1 aligns across 8 bases. The CDR3 spans 15 residues. Trimming took 5 bases from V and 3 from J; bases not matched to a gene: 9. Germline loops: CDR1 SGHTA, CDR2 FQGNSA.

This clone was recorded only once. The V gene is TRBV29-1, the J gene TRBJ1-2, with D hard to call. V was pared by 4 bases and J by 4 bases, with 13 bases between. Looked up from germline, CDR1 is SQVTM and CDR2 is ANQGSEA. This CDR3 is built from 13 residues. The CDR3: CSVVSGSGYGYTF. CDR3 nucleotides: TGCAGCGTTGTTTCCGGGTCGGGCTATGGCTACACCTTC.

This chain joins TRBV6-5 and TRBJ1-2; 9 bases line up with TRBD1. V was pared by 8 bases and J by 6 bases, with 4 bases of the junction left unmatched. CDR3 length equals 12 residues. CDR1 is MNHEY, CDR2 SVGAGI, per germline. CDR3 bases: TGTGCCAGCCCGGGACAGGGAGATGGCTACACCTTC. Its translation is CASPGQGDGYTF.